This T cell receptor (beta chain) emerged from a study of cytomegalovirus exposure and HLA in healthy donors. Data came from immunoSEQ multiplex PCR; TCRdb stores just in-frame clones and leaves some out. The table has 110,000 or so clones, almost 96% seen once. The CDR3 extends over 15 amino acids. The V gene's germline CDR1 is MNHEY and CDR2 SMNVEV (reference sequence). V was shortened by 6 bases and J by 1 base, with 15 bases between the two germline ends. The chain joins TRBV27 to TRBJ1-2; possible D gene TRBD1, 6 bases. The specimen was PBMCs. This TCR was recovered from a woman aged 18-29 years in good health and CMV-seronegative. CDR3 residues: CASRKTGGNNYGYTF. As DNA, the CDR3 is TGTGCCAGCAGGAAGACAGGCGGCAATAACTATGGCTACACCTTC.